A selection of T cell receptor beta chains follows, all from one sample in a study of cytomegalovirus exposure and HLA in healthy donors. Profiling relied on immunoSEQ multiplex PCR, and the TCRdb table lists in-frame clones only, not all of them. The sample shows roughly 130,000 clones, 75% to 85% of them seen only once. The sequenced sample was PBMCs. The receptors originated from a female donor in good health and CMV-seronegative. CDR3s include the opening cysteine and the closing phenylalanine or tryptophan. The D gene is left open where the match is weak. Only some rows state a clone size, as once, few, many or a class for expanded clones.

j_gene,d_gene,v_gene,abundance,CDR3nt,CDR3aa
TRBJ2-2,TRBD1,TRBV2,-,TGTGCCAGCAGTGACGGACAGGGTCTTGACACCGGGGAGCTGTTTTTT,CASSDGQGLDTGELFF
TRBJ2-3,TRBD2,TRBV10-3,-,TGTGCCATCAGTGCTCTAGCGGGTTCTAGCACAGATACGCAGTATTTT,CAISALAGSSTDTQYF
TRBJ2-3,TRBD2,TRBV7-3,-,TGTGCCAGCAGCTTAGTAGCGGGGGGCCGTTCAGATACGCAGTATTTT,CASSLVAGGRSDTQYF
TRBJ1-2,-,TRBV6-4,-,TGTGCCAGCAGTGCCAAAACCCCCGGTCCCCCCAACTATGGCTACACCTTC,CASSAKTPGPPNYGYTF
TRBJ1-2,TRBD1,TRBV28,-,TGTGCCAGCACCCCGGACAGGGTAGACTTGGCTAACTATGGCTACACCTTC,CASTPDRVDLANYGYTF
TRBJ1-2,-,TRBV4-1,-,TGCGCCAGCAGCCGGCCCGGGAATGGCTATGGCTACACCTTC,CASSRPGNGYGYTF
TRBJ1-2,TRBD1,TRBV5-1,-,TGCGCCAGCAGATTGTGGGACAGGGGGCTCGGATATGGCTACACCTTC,CASRLWDRGLGYGYTF
TRBJ2-1,-,TRBV7-9,-,TGTGCCAGCAGCTCAAGGCTGGGGGGATCTTCTGAGCAGTTCTTC,CASSSRLGGSSEQFF
TRBJ2-1,TRBD2,TRBV11-2,-,TGTGCCAGCAGCCCGAAACGGCGGGAGATGAATGAGCAGTTCTTC,CASSPKRREMNEQFF
TRBJ2-3,-,TRBV21-1,-,TGTGCCAGCAGCAACCTGGGACTAGATACGCAGTATTTT,CASSNLGLDTQYF
TRBJ2-3,TRBD1,TRBV5-4,-,TGTGCCAGCAGCCCGGACAGGACCCCAGATACGCAGTATTTT,CASSPDRTPDTQYF
TRBJ1-1,-,TRBV5-4,-,TGTGCCAGCAGCTTGCGGCCAGGTGGATTGGGGAACACTGAAGCTTTCTTT,CASSLRPGGLGNTEAFF
TRBJ1-1,-,TRBV6-5,-,TGTGCCAGCGCGCGGGACCCCTCCATATTTGAAGCTTTCTTT,CASARDPSIFEAFF
TRBJ1-2,-,TRBV30,-,TGTGCCTGGAGTGTCCGCGTCGGCTATGGCTACACCTTC,CAWSVRVGYGYTF
TRBJ2-5,-,TRBV4-3,-,TGCGCCAGCAGCCAAGCACTGCCAGAGACCCAGTACTTC,CASSQALPETQYF
TRBJ2-5,-,TRBV11-3,-,TGTGCCAGCAGCCCTGGGGGGGCCCAAGAGACCCAGTACTTC,CASSPGGAQETQYF
TRBJ1-4,-,TRBV30,-,TGTGCCTGGAGTTCCCCGGGGGGAGGTCTGTTTTTT,CAWSSPGGGLFF
TRBJ1-4,-,TRBV5-1,few,TGCGCCAGCAGCCCCAACGGGGATGAAAAACTGTTTTTT,CASSPNGDEKLFF
TRBJ2-7,-,TRBV6-1,-,TGTGCCAGCAGTGAAAGAGGAGGGATCTACGAGCAGTACTTC,CASSERGGIYEQYF
TRBJ2-7,-,TRBV19,-,TGTGCCAGTACCCGGGACTCCAGCCGGATCTACGAGCAGTACTTC,CASTRDSSRIYEQYF
TRBJ2-3,TRBD1,TRBV6-1,-,TGTGCCAGCAGTGTGACAGGGGGGCTTAGCACAGATACGCAGTATTTT,CASSVTGGLSTDTQYF
TRBJ1-5,-,TRBV5-6,-,TGTGCCAGCAGCGACGCGGGAGGCAATCAGCCCCAGCATTTT,CASSDAGGNQPQHF
TRBJ1-1,TRBD1,TRBV19,-,TGTGCCAGTAGTATAAGGAACAGGGGCACTGAAGCTTTCTTT,CASSIRNRGTEAFF
TRBJ2-7,-,TRBV30,-,TGTGCCTGGAGTCTGGAAGGAGGCGAGCAGTACTTC,CAWSLEGGEQYF
TRBJ1-2,-,TRBV10-2,-,TGCGCCAGCAGTGGCGAGGGCCGGTTGCGGGGCTACACCTTC,CASSGEGRLRGYTF
TRBJ1-6,-,TRBV1,-,TGCACCAGTCCGGGACAGGGGGCCAGTTCACCCCTCCACTTT,CTSPGQGASSPLHF
TRBJ1-2,TRBD1,TRBV7-9,-,TGTGCCAGCAGCTTAGCGAACAGGGGAAGAGGGGGCTACACCTTC,CASSLANRGRGGYTF
TRBJ1-5,-,TRBV2,-,TGTGCCAGCACCGAGTGGGGGGGCAATCAGCCCCAGCATTTT,CASTEWGGNQPQHF
TRBJ2-7,TRBD1,TRBV7-2,few,TGTGCCAGCAGCCCCCAGGGGGCGAGGATCTACGAGCAGTACTTC,CASSPQGARIYEQYF
TRBJ1-5,-,TRBV7-6,-,TGTGCCAGCAGCTTCCGGGGTCAGCCCCAGCATTTT,CASSFRGQPQHF
TRBJ1-2,-,TRBV5-5,-,TGTGCCAGCAGCTTGGCTGCTAACTACTATGGCTACACCTTC,CASSLAANYYGYTF
TRBJ1-1,-,TRBV20-1,few,TGCAGTGCTAGAGCACGGACTGAAGCTTTCTTT,CSARARTEAFF
TRBJ2-1,TRBD1,TRBV7-2,once,TGTGCCAGCAGCTTAGCGGGGACAGGGGGTTACAATGAGCAGTTCTTC,CASSLAGTGGYNEQFF
TRBJ2-7,TRBD2,TRBV7-9,-,TGTGCCAGCAGCTTATGGAGCGGGAGCTCCTACGAGCAGTACTTC,CASSLWSGSSYEQYF
TRBJ2-2,-,TRBV5-1,-,TGCGCCAGCAGTGGCGGGGCCCCGTACACCGGGGAGCTGTTTTTT,CASSGGAPYTGELFF
TRBJ2-5,TRBD2,TRBV4-1,once,TGCGCCAGCAGCCCACCAGCGGGGGCCCAAGAGACCCAGTACTTC,CASSPPAGAQETQYF
TRBJ1-2,-,TRBV20-1,-,TGCAGTGCTAGAGCCACTTATGGCTACACCTTC,CSARATYGYTF
TRBJ1-4,TRBD1,TRBV7-2,-,TGTGCCAGCAGCTTAGACTTAGGGGGCGATGAAAAACTGTTTTTT,CASSLDLGGDEKLFF
TRBJ1-1,TRBD1,TRBV29-1,-,TGCAGCGTTGTAAGATTTCAAGGGGGCGCTTCGGAAGCTTTCTTT,CSVVRFQGGASEAFF
TRBJ2-5,-,TRBV11-3,few,TGTGCCAGCAGCTTAGTCCGCAGGGGACGGGAGACCCAGTACTTC,CASSLVRRGRETQYF
TRBJ2-7,-,TRBV10-2,-,TGCGCCAGTAGAAGGGAGGTTAACGGCGAGCAGTACTTC,CASRREVNGEQYF
TRBJ2-3,-,TRBV28,-,TGTGCCAGCAAAGCGTTTACTAGCACAGATACGCAGTATTTT,CASKAFTSTDTQYF
TRBJ2-3,TRBD2,TRBV4-1,-,TGCGCCAGCAGCAGCGGGAACAGGGATACGCAGTATTTT,CASSSGNRDTQYF
TRBJ1-1,-,TRBV6-1,few,TGTGCCAGCTCGGGAGGGCAGCGGCTCACTGAAGCTTTCTTT,CASSGGQRLTEAFF
TRBJ2-1,-,TRBV4-1,-,TGCGCCAGCAGCCACCAGCAGGGGAATGAGCAGTTCTTC,CASSHQQGNEQFF
TRBJ2-1,-,TRBV11-3,-,TGTGCCAGCAGCTTTAGCCCCATCGATGAGCAGTTCTTC,CASSFSPIDEQFF
TRBJ1-1,-,TRBV7-9,-,TGTGCCAGCAGCTTAGTTTCCGGGGTGAACACTGAAGCTTTCTTT,CASSLVSGVNTEAFF
TRBJ1-5,-,TRBV15,-,TGTGCCACCAGCAGCCTAACAGGGCTGCCCCAGCATTTT,CATSSLTGLPQHF
TRBJ1-2,TRBD1,TRBV9,-,TGTGCCAGCAGCGTAGACAGGACAGGGGAGGTCCCGGGCTACACCTTC,CASSVDRTGEVPGYTF
TRBJ2-3,-,TRBV7-8,-,TGTGCCAGCAGCTCAAAGACAGGCGCCACAGATACGCAGTATTTT,CASSSKTGATDTQYF
TRBJ1-4,-,TRBV28,-,TGTGCCAGCAGTTTAAGGGACTCTGCAACTAATGAAAAACTGTTTTTT,CASSLRDSATNEKLFF